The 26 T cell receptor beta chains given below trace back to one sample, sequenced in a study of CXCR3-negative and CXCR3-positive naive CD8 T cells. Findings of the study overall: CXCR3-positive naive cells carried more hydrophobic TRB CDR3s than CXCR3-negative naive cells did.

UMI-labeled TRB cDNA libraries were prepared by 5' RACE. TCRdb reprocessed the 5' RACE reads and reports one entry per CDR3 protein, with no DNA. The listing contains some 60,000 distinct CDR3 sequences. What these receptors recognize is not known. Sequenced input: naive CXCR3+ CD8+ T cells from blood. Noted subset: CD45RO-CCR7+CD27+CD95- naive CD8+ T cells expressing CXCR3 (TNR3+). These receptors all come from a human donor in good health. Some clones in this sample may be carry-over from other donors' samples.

The chain's CDR3 is CASSQSEDRPETGELFF. The chain joins TRBV23-1 to TRBJ2-2; absent DNA, TCRdb's TRBD1 call cannot be checked. Being an ORF, TRBV23-1 has a function that is uncertain. The length of the CDR3 is 17 residues.

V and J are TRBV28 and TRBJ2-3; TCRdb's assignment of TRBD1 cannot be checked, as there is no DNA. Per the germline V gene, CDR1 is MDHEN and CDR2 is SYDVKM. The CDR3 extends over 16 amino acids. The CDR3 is CASSFLTGGQADTQYF.

This chain's CDR3 is CASSLTGGSTDTQYF. This rearrangement joins TRBV7-3 to TRBJ2-3. This CDR3 spans 15 amino acids. CDR1 SGHTA and CDR2 FQGTGA come from the germline V gene.

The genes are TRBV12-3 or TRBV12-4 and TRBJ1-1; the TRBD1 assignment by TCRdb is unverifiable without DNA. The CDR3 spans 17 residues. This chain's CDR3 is CASSDRDRGVMNTEAFF.

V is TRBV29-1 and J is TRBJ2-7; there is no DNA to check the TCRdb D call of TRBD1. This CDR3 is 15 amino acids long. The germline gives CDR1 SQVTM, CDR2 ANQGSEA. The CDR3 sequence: CSVDNWTGGSYEQYF.

CDR3 sequence: CASSLSGGGEHTGELFF. The chain couples TRBV28 to TRBJ2-2; with no DNA, the TCRdb D assignment of TRBD2 cannot be verified. The V gene's germline CDR1 is MDHEN and CDR2 SYDVKM. The CDR3 runs 17 residues.

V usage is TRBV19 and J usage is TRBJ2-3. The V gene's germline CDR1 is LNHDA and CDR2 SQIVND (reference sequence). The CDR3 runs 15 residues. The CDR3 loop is CASSLLTTVLDTQYF.

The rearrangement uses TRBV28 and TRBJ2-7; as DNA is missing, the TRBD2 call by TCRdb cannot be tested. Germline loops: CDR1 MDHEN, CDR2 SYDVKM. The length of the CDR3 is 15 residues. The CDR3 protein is CASSPRLAGLYEQYF.

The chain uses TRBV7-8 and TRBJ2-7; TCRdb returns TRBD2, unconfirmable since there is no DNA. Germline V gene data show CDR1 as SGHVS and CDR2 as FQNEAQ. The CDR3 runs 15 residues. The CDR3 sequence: CASSLEVAGPYEQYF.

CDR3 sequence: CASSQDSTGTVGYEQYF. The rearrangement joins TRBV4-3 to TRBJ2-7; lacking DNA, the TRBD1 call made by TCRdb goes unchecked. The CDR3 totals 17 residues. CDR1 LGHNA and CDR2 YSLEER come from the germline V gene.

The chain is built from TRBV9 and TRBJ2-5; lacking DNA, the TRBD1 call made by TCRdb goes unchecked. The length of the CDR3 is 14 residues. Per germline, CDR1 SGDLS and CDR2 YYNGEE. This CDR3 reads CASSGGTPQETQYF.

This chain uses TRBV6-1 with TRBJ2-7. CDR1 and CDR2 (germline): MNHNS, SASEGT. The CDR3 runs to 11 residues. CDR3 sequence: CASSEADEQYF.

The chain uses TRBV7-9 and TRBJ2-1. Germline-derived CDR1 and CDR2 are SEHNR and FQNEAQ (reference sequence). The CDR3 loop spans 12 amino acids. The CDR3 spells CASSLRSGEQFF.

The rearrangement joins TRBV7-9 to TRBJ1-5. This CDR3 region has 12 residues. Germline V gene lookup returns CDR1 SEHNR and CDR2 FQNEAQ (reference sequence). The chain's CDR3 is CASSVSNQPQHF.

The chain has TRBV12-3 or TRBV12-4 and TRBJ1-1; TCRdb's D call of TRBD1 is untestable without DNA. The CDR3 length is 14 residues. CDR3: CASSLASGADEAFF.

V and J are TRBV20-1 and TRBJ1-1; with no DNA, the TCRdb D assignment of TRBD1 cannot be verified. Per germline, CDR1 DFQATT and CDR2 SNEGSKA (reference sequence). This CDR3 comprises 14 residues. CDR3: CSARDDRVNTEAFF.

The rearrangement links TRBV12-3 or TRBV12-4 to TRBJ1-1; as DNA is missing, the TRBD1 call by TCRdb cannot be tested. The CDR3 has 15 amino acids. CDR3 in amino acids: CASSADRVGNTEAFF.

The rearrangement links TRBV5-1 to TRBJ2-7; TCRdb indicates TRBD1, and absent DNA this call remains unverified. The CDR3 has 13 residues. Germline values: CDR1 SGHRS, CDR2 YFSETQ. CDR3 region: CASSFGTDYEQYF.

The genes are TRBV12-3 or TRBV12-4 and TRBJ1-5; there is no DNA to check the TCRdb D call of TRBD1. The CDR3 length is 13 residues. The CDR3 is CASSWDSNQPQHF.

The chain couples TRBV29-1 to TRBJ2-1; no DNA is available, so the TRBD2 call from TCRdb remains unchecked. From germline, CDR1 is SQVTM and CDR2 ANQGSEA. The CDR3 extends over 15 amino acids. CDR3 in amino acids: CSVEYPSGRYNEQFF.

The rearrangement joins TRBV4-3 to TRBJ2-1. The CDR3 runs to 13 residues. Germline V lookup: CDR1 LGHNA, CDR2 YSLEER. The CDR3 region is CASSQDWDNEQFF.

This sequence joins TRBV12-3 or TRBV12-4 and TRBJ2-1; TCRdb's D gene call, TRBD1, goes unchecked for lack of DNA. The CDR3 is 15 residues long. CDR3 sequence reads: CASSFEGFSYNEQFF.

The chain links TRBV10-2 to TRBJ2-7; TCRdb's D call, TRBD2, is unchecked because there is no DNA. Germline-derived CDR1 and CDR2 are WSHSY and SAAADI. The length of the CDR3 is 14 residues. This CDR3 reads CASSEYSSVGEQYF.

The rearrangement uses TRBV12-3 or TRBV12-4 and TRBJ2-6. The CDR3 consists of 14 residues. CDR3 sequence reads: CASMTDSGANVLTF.

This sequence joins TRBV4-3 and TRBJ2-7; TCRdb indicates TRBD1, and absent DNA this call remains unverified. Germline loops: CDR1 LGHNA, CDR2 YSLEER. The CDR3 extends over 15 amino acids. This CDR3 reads CASSPRDTSGYEQYF.

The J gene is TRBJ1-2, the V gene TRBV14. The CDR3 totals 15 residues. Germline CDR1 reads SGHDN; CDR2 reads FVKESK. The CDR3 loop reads CASSQDNGHDYGYTF. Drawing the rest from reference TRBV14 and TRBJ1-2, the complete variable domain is EAGVTQFPSHSVIEKGQTVTLRCDPISGHDNLYWYRRVMGKEIKFLLHFVKESKQDESGMPNNRFLAERTGGTYSTLKVQPAELEDSGVYFCASSQDNGHDYGYTFGSGTRLTVV.